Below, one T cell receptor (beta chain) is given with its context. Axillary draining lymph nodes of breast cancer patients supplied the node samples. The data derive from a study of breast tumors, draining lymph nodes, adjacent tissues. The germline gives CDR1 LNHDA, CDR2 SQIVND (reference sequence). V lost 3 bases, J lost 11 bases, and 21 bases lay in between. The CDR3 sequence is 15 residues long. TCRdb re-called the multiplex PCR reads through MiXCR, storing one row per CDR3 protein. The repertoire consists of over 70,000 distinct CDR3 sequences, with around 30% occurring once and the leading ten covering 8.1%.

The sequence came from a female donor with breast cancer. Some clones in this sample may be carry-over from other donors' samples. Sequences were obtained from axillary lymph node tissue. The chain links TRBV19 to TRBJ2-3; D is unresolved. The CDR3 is CASSMGLSSYNEQYF. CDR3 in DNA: TGTGCCAGTAGTATGGGGTTGAGCTCCTACAATGAGCAGTATTTT.